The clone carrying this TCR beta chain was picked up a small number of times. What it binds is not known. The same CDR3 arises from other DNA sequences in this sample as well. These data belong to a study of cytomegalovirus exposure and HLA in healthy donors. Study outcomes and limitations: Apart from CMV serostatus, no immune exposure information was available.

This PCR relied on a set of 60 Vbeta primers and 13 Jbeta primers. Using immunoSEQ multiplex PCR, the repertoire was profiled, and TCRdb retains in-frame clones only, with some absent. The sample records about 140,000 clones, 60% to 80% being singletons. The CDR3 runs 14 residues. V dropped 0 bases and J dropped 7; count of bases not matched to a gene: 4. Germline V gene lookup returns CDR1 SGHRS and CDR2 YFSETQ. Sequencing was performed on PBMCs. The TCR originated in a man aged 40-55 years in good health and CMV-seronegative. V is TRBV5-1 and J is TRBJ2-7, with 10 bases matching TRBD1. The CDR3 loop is CASSLGQGAREQYF. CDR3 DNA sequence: TGCGCCAGCAGCTTGGGACAGGGGGCGAGGGAGCAGTACTTC.